A single sample gave rise to the 19 T cell receptor beta chains below, sequenced in a study of T-cell memory formation after mild COVID-19. TCRdb fed the 5' RACE reads into MiXCR, producing one record per CDR3 protein. The table has 400,000 or so distinct CDR3 sequences, around 20% seen once. The sample was PBMCs or a T cell subset sorted from them (not recorded which). The receptors shown here come from an adult woman who had mild COVID-19 (a few samples of this study predate the infection). Cell type and time point are not known.

This clonotype was seen a few times. V gene TRBV27 combines with J gene TRBJ2-7, with 15 bases identical to TRBD2. Germline CDR1 and CDR2: MNHEY and SMNVEV (reference sequence). The V segment lost 6 bases and the J segment 6 bases; nucleotides outside the gene matches: 6. This CDR3 comprises 15 residues. The CDR3, as DNA: TGTGCCAGCAGCCCCCTGGGACTAGCGGGAGGCGAGCAGTACTTC. Its translation: CASSPLGLAGGEQYF.

The chain joins TRBV7-8 to TRBJ2-7; 9 bases are a match to TRBD1. Losses at the gene ends were 4 bases for V and 7 bases for J; bases not matched to a gene: 8. This CDR3 is built from 14 residues. Germline-derived CDR1 and CDR2 are SGHVS and FQNEAQ. CDR3 protein: CASSSSGTGWEQYF. The CDR3 DNA is TGTGCCAGCAGCTCATCGGGGACAGGGTGGGAGCAGTACTTC.

The table lists this clonotype with a few counts. The chain couples TRBV9 to TRBJ2-7, with D hard to call. Germline V lookup: CDR1 SGDLS, CDR2 YYNGEE. The CDR3 spans 14 residues. V lost 2 bases to trimming and J lost 6 bases, with 15 bases between them. The CDR3 here is CASSVDVKGGEQYF. In DNA form, the CDR3 reads TGTGCCAGCAGCGTGGACGTCAAGGGCGGCGAGCAGTACTTC.

This clonotype was found a few times. The chain uses TRBV4-1 and TRBJ1-2; a possible D gene is TRBD1 (6 bases). The V end lost 3 bases, the J end lost 0 bases, and 8 bases lay between the germline ends. The germline V gene has CDR1 MGHRA and CDR2 YSYEKL. The CDR3 is 14 amino acids. For the CDR3, the DNA is TGCGCCAGCAGCCATCGACAGGCTAACTATGGCTACACCTTC. Translating it yields CASSHRQANYGYTF.

The table lists this clonotype with a few counts. The chain is built from TRBV28 and TRBJ2-5, with 8 bases lining up with TRBD1. CDR1 and CDR2 from the germline V gene are MDHEN and SYDVKM. V shed 6 bases, J shed 2 bases, and the junction held 8 bases outside the gene matches. This CDR3 contains 15 residues. CDR3 sequence (DNA): TGTGCCAGCAGCCCCGGGACAGGCAATCAAGAGACCCAGTACTTC. Residues: CASSPGTGNQETQYF.

There are a few counts of this clonotype. A read error is likely, as this CDR3 ends without the conserved phenylalanine or tryptophan. The DNA is omitted, as the CDR3 cannot be located on it reliably, and the CDR3 follows TCRdb's listing. The chain joins TRBV5-1 to TRBJ1-2. The CDR3 sequence runs 8 residues, both termini included. Looked up from germline, CDR1 is SGHRS and CDR2 is YFSETQ. CDR3 loop: CASSSDLG.

This clonotype was detected many times. The chain employs TRBV5-1 and TRBJ1-1, with no clear D. Germline V gene data show CDR1 as SGHRS and CDR2 as YFSETQ. V was cut by 2 bases and J by 11 bases, with 13 bases left in between. The CDR3 contains 12 residues. This CDR3 is CASSFPGPEAFF. CDR3 bases: TGCGCCAGCAGCTTCCCGGGCCCCGAGGCTTTCTTT.

The chain links TRBV4-1 to TRBJ1-4; 7 bases map to TRBD1. Germline V gene lookup returns CDR1 MGHRA and CDR2 YSYEKL. The CDR3 consists of 17 residues. Trimming cost V 1 base and J 0 bases; bases outside gene matches: 5. The CDR3 here is CASSQGPRGATNEKLFF. In DNA form, the CDR3 reads TGCGCCAGCAGCCAAGGCCCCAGGGGGGCAACTAATGAAAAACTGTTTTTT.

The chain is built from TRBV6-5 and TRBJ1-2; D gene unclear. The V end lost 10 bases, the J end lost 7 bases, and 16 bases lay between the germline ends. CDR3 length equals 12 residues. Germline assignment: CDR1 MNHEY and CDR2 SVGAGI. The CDR3 DNA reads TGTGCCACGAATGGGATAGGGTCTGGCTACACCTTC. It yields the protein CATNGIGSGYTF.

This clonotype turned up a few times. The chain has TRBV5-1 and TRBJ2-2; no clear D gene. Germline loops: CDR1 SGHRS, CDR2 YFSETQ. This CDR3 has 17 residues. The V end was cut by 1 base, the J end by 6 bases, with 19 bases between. The chain's CDR3 is CASSLIPQVGLPGELFF. CDR3 sequence (DNA): TGCGCCAGCAGCTTGATCCCGCAGGTCGGGTTACCCGGGGAGCTGTTTTTT.

This clonotype was recorded at least ten times. This chain's CDR3 is CAISEEGHSNQPQHF. The CDR3 DNA sequence: TGTGCCATCAGTGAGGAGGGTCATAGCAATCAGCCCCAGCATTTT. V usage is TRBV10-3 and J usage is TRBJ1-5, with D unclear. V lost 2 bases and J 0 bases, leaving 8 bases between the germline ends. Germline V gene data show CDR1 as ENHRY and CDR2 as SYGVKD. The CDR3 loop spans 15 amino acids.

The CDR3 coding sequence is TGTGCCAGCAGGACCGGGACAGAGCAGTTCTTC. Translation gives CASRTGTEQFF. The chain recombines TRBV6-7 with TRBJ2-1; perhaps TRBD1 as D (6 bases). TRBV6-7 is identified as an open reading frame with a role that is uncertain. This CDR3 is 11 amino acids long. With 6 bases removed from V and 10 bases from J, the gap between germline ends came to 10 bases.

This chain uses TRBV6-5 with TRBJ2-7; 8 positions agree with TRBD2. The V segment lost 7 bases and the J segment 6 bases; nucleotides outside the gene matches: 11. Germline V CDR1 and CDR2: MNHEY, SVGAGI. There are 14 residues in the CDR3. CDR3 region: CASNRAGGYGEQYF. The CDR3 coding sequence is TGTGCCAGCAATCGGGCGGGGGGCTACGGCGAGCAGTACTTC.

The chain joins TRBV6-5 to TRBJ1-2; TRBD1 might be the D (5 bases). The germline gives CDR1 MNHEY, CDR2 SVGAGI. V lost 6 bases, J lost 5 bases, and 13 bases lay in between. The CDR3 has 13 residues. CDR3: CASRRKQEYGYTF. The CDR3 region has the DNA TGTGCCAGCAGGAGAAAACAGGAGTATGGCTACACCTTC.

This clonotype occurred a few times. The rearrangement links TRBV20-1 to TRBJ1-5; D unresolved. The CDR3 sequence is 15 residues long. Germline CDR1 is DFQATT and CDR2 is SNEGSKA (reference sequence). V was pared by 6 bases and J by 2 bases, with 17 bases between. CDR3 in DNA: TGCAGTGCGAGGGAACCCGGTGGTGGCAATCAGCCCCAGCATTTT. Its translation is CSAREPGGGNQPQHF.

This clonotype was counted between two and nine times. The chain has TRBV11-2 and TRBJ2-3; D assignment may be TRBD1 or TRBD2 (5 bases each). The CDR3 has 17 residues. Looked up from germline, CDR1 is SGHAT and CDR2 is FQNNGV. The V end was cut by 1 base, the J end by 4 bases, with 18 bases between. The CDR3 loop reads CASSLVLPGTLPDTQYF. The CDR3 bases are TGTGCCAGCAGCTTAGTGCTGCCCGGGACGCTTCCAGATACGCAGTATTTT.

This clonotype has more than one count but fewer than ten. V is TRBV20-1 and J is TRBJ2-1; 7 nucleotides align to TRBD1. Trimming cost V 5 bases and J 0 bases; bases outside gene matches: 7. Germline V gene lookup returns CDR1 DFQATT and CDR2 SNEGSKA (reference sequence). This CDR3 is built from 15 residues. DNA of the CDR3: TGCAGTGCTGCCCGGGACAGCAACTCCTACAATGAGCAGTTCTTC. Its translation: CSAARDSNSYNEQFF.

V gene TRBV20-1 combines with J gene TRBJ2-1; 10 nucleotides align to TRBD2. CDR1 DFQATT and CDR2 SNEGSKA come from the germline V gene (reference sequence). J was trimmed by 4 bases and V by 6 bases; bases with no gene match: 6. The CDR3 length is 14 residues. The CDR3 here is CSARTSGRYNEQFF. DNA of the CDR3: TGCAGTGCGCGGACTAGCGGACGGTACAATGAGCAGTTCTTC.

This clonotype was observed a few times. V and J are TRBV12-3 or TRBV12-4 and TRBJ2-4, with 11 bases fitting TRBD2. The V gene end was trimmed by 3 bases and the J gene end by 1 base; junction bases not matched to a gene: 8. CDR3 length: 18 residues. DNA for the CDR3: TGTGCCAGCAGTTTGGCTAGCGGGAGGTGGGGGGCCAAAAACATTCAGTACTTC. It translates to CASSLASGRWGAKNIQYF.